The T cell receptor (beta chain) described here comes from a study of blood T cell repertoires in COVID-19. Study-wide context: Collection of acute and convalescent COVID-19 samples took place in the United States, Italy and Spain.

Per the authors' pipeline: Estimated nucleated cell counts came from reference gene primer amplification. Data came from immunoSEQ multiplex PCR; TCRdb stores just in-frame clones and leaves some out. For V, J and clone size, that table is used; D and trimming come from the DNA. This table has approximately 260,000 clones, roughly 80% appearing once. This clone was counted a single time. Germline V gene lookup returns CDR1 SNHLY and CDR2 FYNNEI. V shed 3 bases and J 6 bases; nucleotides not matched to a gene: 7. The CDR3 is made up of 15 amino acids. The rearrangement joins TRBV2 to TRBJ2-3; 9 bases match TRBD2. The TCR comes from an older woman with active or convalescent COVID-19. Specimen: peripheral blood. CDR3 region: CASSEWRGGADTQYF. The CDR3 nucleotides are TGTGCCAGCAGTGAGTGGCGGGGGGGGGCCGATACGCAGTATTTT.